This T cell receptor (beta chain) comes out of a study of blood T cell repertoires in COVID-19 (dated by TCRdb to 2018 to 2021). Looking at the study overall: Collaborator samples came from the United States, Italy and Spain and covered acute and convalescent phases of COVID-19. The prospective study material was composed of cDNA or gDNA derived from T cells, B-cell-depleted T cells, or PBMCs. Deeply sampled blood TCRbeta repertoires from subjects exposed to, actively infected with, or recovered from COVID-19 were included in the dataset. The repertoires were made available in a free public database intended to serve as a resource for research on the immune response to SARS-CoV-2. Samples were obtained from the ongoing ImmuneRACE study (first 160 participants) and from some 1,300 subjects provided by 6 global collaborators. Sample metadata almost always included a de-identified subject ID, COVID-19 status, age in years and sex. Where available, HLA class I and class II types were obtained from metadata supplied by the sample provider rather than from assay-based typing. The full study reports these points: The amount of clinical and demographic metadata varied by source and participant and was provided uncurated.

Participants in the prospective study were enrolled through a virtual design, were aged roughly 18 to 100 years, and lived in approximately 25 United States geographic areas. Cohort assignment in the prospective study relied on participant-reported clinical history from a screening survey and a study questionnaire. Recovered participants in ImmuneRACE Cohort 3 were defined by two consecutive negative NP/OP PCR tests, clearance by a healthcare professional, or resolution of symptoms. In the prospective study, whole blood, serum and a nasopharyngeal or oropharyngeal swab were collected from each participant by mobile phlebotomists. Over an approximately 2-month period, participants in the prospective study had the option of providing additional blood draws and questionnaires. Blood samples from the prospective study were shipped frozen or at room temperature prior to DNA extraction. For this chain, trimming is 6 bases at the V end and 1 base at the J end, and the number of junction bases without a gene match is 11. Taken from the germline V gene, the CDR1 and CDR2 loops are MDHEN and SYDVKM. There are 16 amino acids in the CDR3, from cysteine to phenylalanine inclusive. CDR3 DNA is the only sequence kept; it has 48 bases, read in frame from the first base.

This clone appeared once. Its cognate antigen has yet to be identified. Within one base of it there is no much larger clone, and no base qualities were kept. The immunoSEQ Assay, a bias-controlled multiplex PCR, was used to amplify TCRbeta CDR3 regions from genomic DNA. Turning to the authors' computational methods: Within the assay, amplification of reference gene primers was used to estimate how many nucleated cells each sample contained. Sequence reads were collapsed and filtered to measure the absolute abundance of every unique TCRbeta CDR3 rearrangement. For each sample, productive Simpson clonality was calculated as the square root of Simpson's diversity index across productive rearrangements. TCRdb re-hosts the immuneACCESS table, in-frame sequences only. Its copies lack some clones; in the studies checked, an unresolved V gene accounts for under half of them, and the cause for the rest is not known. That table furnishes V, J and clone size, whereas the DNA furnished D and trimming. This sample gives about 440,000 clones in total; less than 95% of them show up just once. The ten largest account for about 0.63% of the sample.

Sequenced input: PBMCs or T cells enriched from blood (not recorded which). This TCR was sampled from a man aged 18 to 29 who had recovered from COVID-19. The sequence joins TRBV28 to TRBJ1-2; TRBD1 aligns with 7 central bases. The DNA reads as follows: TGTGCCAGCAGCTCCCTGGACAGGAACAATAACTATGGCTACACCTTC. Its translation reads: CASSSLDRNNNYGYTF.